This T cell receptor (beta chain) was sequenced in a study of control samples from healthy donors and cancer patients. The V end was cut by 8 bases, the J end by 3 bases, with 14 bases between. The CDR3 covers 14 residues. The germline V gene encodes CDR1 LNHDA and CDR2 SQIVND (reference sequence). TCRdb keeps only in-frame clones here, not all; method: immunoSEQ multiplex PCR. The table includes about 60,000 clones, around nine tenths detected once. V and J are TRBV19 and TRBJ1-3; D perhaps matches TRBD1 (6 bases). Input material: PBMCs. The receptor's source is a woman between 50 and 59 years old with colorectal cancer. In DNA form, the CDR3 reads TGTGCCAGTCGACCCACAGGGAATGGAAACACCATATATTTT. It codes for CASRPTGNGNTIYF.